A single sample is the source of the 23 T cell receptor beta chains below, sequenced in a study of shared clonotypes between healthy human individuals. Sequenced by immunoSEQ multiplex PCR; TCRdb stores in-frame clones only, minus some. The data contain around 340,000 clones, roughly 70% of them seen just once; the ten biggest clones take up around 9.3%. Source material: memory CD4+ T cells sorted from blood. Subset of the sample: CD45RA-negative fraction. The receptors derive from a man younger than 40 in good health.

This chain joins TRBV12-5 and TRBJ2-1; 12 nucleotides align to TRBD1. V lost 0 bases and J lost 7; bases outside the gene matches: 7. There are 17 residues in the CDR3. Germline lookup yields CDR1 LGHNT and CDR2 FRNRAP. CDR3 residues: CASGLVSGTGGANEQFF. The CDR3 DNA reads TGTGCTAGTGGTTTGGTCTCCGGGACAGGGGGCGCGAATGAGCAGTTCTTC.

About this clone itself: This could be a read error, since a much larger clone is one nucleotide away. The chain recombines TRBV5-1 with TRBJ2-1; 7 positions match TRBD2. V gave up 1 base and J gave up 2 bases; unmatched junction bases: 6. CDR3 length: 16 amino acids. Germline CDR1 SGHRS, CDR2 YFSETQ. The CDR3 DNA reads TGCGCCAGCAGCTTGAGTACTGGACTAGCCTACAATGAGCAGTTCTTC. This sequence encodes CASSLSTGLAYNEQFF.

This clone has just a few counts. J is TRBJ1-2 and V is TRBV11-2; D is possibly TRBD1 (5 bases). The length of the CDR3 is 16 residues. V gave up 5 bases and J gave up 3 bases, with 19 bases separating them. Germline values: CDR1 SGHAT, CDR2 FQNNGV. The CDR3 DNA reads as TGTGCCAGCAGCCCTCTCCCGGGGGTGAAGGACTATGGCTACACCTTC. Protein product: CASSPLPGVKDYGYTF.

This chain joins TRBV21-1 and TRBJ2-7; TRBD2 reflects the table's D call only, with no check against the DNA. TRBV21-1 is a listed pseudogene. This CDR3 region has 18 residues. The CDR3, as DNA: TGTGCCAGCAGCAAGGGGACTAGCGGGAGGGCGGATACCTACGAGCAGTACTTC. As protein: CASSKGTSGRADTYEQYF.

This sequence joins TRBV5-6 and TRBJ2-3, with D unresolved. The CDR3 totals 13 residues. Germline-derived CDR1 and CDR2 are SGHDT and YYEEEE. The ends were cut back, 6 bases at V and 4 bases at J, with 12 bases in the middle. The CDR3 DNA reads as TGTGCCAGCACGAATGAGGTTGCAGATACGCAGTATTTT. Translating it yields CASTNEVADTQYF.

This chain connects TRBV7-2 to TRBJ1-2; no clear D. Germline V gives CDR1 SGHTA, CDR2 FQGNSA. The V gene lost 7 bases and the J gene lost 1 base, with 16 bases spanning the gap. This CDR3 has 15 amino acids. CDR3 nucleotide sequence: TGTGCCAGCACGCCTCCCGCGGCTCGTAACTATGGCTACACCTTC. Encoded protein: CASTPPAARNYGYTF.

The chain employs TRBV19 and TRBJ1-1, with a weak D call TRBD1 (5 bases). CDR3 length equals 15 residues. V shed 3 bases and J shed 10 bases, with 21 bases lying between them. Germline CDR1 reads LNHDA; CDR2 reads SQIVND (reference sequence). The CDR3 loop is CASSISVQGKGPAFF. CDR3 sequence (DNA): TGTGCCAGTAGTATCTCCGTCCAGGGCAAAGGTCCAGCTTTCTTT. The whole variable domain, filled in from reference TRBV19 and TRBJ1-1, reads DGGITQSPKYLFRKEGQNVTLSCEQNLNHDAMYWYRQDPGQGLRLIYYSQIVNDFQKGDIAEGYSVSREKKESFPLTVTSAQKNPTAFYLCASSISVQGKGPAFFGQGTRLTVV.

The chain recombines TRBV6-6 with TRBJ2-7, with 11 bases lining up with TRBD1. CDR3 length equals 16 residues. Trimming took 6 bases from V and 3 from J; bases not matched to a gene: 10. Germline V CDR1 and CDR2: MNHNY, SVGAGI (reference sequence). The CDR3 DNA reads as TGTGCCAGCAGACCTCCCTCCGGGACAGGGGGCTACGAGCAGTACTTC. Protein sequence: CASRPPSGTGGYEQYF.

The chain joins TRBV5-4 to TRBJ2-1; D possibly corresponds to TRBD1 (6 bases). There are 15 residues in the CDR3. Trimming removed 5 bases at V and 0 bases at J, with 12 bases between. Germline CDR1 and CDR2: SGHNT and YYREEE (reference sequence). CDR3 region: CASRSGDISYNEQFF. CDR3 coding DNA: TGTGCCAGCAGATCAGGGGATATCTCCTACAATGAGCAGTTCTTC.

This clone appeared once. V and J are TRBV5-6 and TRBJ1-2, with D uncertain. Germline-derived CDR1 and CDR2 are SGHDT and YYEEEE. The CDR3 consists of 14 residues. The V gene lost 0 bases and the J gene lost 3 bases, with 9 bases spanning the gap. CDR3: CASSLAGKDYGYTF. CDR3 nucleotides: TGTGCCAGCAGCTTGGCGGGGAAGGACTATGGCTACACCTTC.

This chain links TRBV7-8 with TRBJ2-2, with D maybe TRBD2 (5 bases). V shed 5 bases and J shed 4 bases, with 20 bases lying between them. Germline loops: CDR1 SGHVS, CDR2 FQNEAQ. The CDR3 extends over 17 amino acids. The CDR3 is CASSLSFGSLATGELFF. CDR3 DNA sequence: TGTGCCAGCAGCCTGAGCTTCGGGTCCCTAGCCACCGGGGAGCTGTTTTTT.

This chain links TRBV7-3 with TRBJ2-1, with D hard to call. Germline V gene data show CDR1 as SGHTA and CDR2 as FQGTGA. V was trimmed by 3 bases and J by 10 bases, leaving 13 bases between them. The CDR3 extends over 13 amino acids. This CDR3 is CASSFELSEEQFF. CDR3 DNA sequence: TGTGCCAGCAGCTTCGAACTTTCAGAGGAGCAGTTCTTC.

This chain links TRBV9 with TRBJ1-2; D is perhaps TRBD1 (5 bases). V lost 0 bases and J 5 bases, leaving 11 bases between the germline ends. The CDR3 is made up of 14 amino acids. Germline V gives CDR1 SGDLS, CDR2 YYNGEE. The CDR3 nucleotides are TGTGCCAGCAGCGTAGGCACGGGACCATATGGCTACACCTTC. It encodes CASSVGTGPYGYTF.

This clone has a count of ten or more. The gene calls are TRBV5-1 and TRBJ2-7; D is perhaps TRBD1 (5 bases). Germline CDR1 and CDR2: SGHRS and YFSETQ. The CDR3 length is 13 residues. Trimming shortened V by 5 bases and J by 6 bases, and 15 bases separated the two germline ends. The CDR3 sequence is CASSFMGPLEQYF. CDR3 bases: TGCGCCAGCAGTTTCATGGGGCCTCTCGAGCAGTACTTC.

This rearrangement joins TRBV6-6 to TRBJ1-1, with 7 bases fitting TRBD1. CDR1 MNHNY and CDR2 SVGAGI come from the germline V gene (reference sequence). The CDR3 is 12 residues long. With V trimmed by 7 bases and J by 5 bases, 4 bases remained unmatched. CDR3 nucleotides: TGTGCCAGCATTCAGGGGGATACTGAAGCTTTCTTT. Amino acids: CASIQGDTEAFF.

The genes are TRBV6-1 and TRBJ1-1, with TRBD1 identical over 7 bases. The CDR3 contains 15 residues. From germline, CDR1 is MNHNS and CDR2 SASEGT. V lost 7 bases and J lost 0; bases outside the gene matches: 8. CDR3 DNA: TGTGCCAGCATTCCGCGACAGGGAGTGAACACTGAAGCTTTCTTT. Its translation is CASIPRQGVNTEAFF.

V gene TRBV7-9 combines with J gene TRBJ2-1; D assignment may be TRBD1 or TRBD2 (6 bases each). V gave up 3 bases and J gave up 15 bases, with 18 bases separating them. Germline CDR1 reads SEHNR; CDR2 reads FQNEAQ (reference sequence). This CDR3 spans 13 amino acids. CDR3 sequence reads: CASSLRGALRTFF. CDR3 nucleotides: TGTGCCAGCAGCTTGAGGGGGGCTCTACGTACGTTCTTC. The full variable domain, with the rest looked up from reference TRBV7-9 and TRBJ2-1, is DTGVSQNPRHKITKRGQNVTFRCDPISEHNRLYWYRQTLGQGPEFLTYFQNEAQLEKSRLLSDRFSAERPKGSFSTLEIQRTEQGDSAMYLCASSLRGALRTFFGPGTRLTVL.

The chain is built from TRBV28 and TRBJ1-1; the D gene is possibly TRBD1 (5 bases). CDR3 length: 13 residues. V lost 4 bases and J lost 4, with 10 bases in between. The V gene's germline CDR1 is MDHEN and CDR2 SYDVKM. CDR3 nucleotide sequence: TGTGCCAGCAGTTGGGACGGCCTCACTGAAGCTTTCTTT. This sequence encodes CASSWDGLTEAFF.

The CDR3 nucleotides are TGTGCCAGCAGCTTGGCAGCGGGATACCCCGGGGAGCTGTTTTTT. Its protein product is CASSLAAGYPGELFF. The V call is TRBV5-4, the J call TRBJ2-2, with 7 bases identical to TRBD2. The trim removed 0 bases at V and 6 bases at J, leaving 5 bases unmatched. CDR3 size: 15 residues. CDR1 is SGHNT, CDR2 YYREEE, per germline (reference sequence).

This clone has more than one count but fewer than ten. This sample includes further DNA sequences coding for the same CDR3. The chain links TRBV7-8 to TRBJ2-7, with D hard to call. Germline V gene sequence: CDR1 SGHVS, CDR2 FQNEAQ. CDR3 length equals 13 residues. The germline V and J ends were trimmed by 1 base and 3 bases, with 7 bases remaining between them. As DNA, the CDR3 is TGTGCCAGCAGCTTAGGGGGAAACTACGAGCAGTACTTC. Translation gives CASSLGGNYEQYF.

The chain is built from TRBV18 and TRBJ1-2; TRBD1 matches at 7 bases. The CDR3 has 15 residues. V lost 6 bases to trimming and J lost 3 bases; unmatched junction nucleotides: 10. Germline CDR1 and CDR2: KGHSH and LQKENI. CDR3 nucleotide sequence: TGTGCCAGCTCGACCGCGGGACAGAAGGACTATGGCTACACCTTC. Translating it yields CASSTAGQKDYGYTF.

The chain has TRBV5-1 and TRBJ1-2; D unresolved. The V and J ends lost 2 bases and 8 bases respectively, with 16 bases between them. The CDR3 sequence is 14 residues long. Per the germline V gene, CDR1 is SGHRS and CDR2 is YFSETQ. The CDR3 DNA reads as TGCGCCAGCAGCTTTATCAGCTCGGATGCGGGCTACACCTTC. The encoded protein is CASSFISSDAGYTF.

CDR3 DNA: TGTGCCAGCTCACCAACCGGGACAGCCGACGTGGATGGCTACACCTTC. Its translation is CASSPTGTADVDGYTF. V and J are TRBV18 and TRBJ1-2, with TRBD1 identical over 7 bases. The CDR3 totals 16 residues. V trimming: 2 bases; J trimming: 6 bases; junction bases outside the gene matches: 12. CDR1 is KGHSH, CDR2 LQKENI, per germline.